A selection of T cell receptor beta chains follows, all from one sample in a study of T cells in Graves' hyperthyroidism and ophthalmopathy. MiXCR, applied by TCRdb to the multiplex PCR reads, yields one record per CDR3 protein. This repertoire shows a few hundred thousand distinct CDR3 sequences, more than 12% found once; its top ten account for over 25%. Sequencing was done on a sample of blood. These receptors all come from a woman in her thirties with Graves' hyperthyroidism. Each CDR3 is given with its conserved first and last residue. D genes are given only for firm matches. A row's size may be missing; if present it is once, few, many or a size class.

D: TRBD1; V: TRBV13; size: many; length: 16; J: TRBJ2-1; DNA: TGTGCCAGCAGCACCAGACAGGGAAGGGGTTACAATGAGCAGTTCTTC; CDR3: CASSTRQGRGYNEQFF
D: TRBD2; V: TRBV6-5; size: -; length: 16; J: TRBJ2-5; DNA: TGTGCCAGCAGTTACTCTTTCGGGACTAGCGAAGAGACCCAGTACTTC; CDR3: CASSYSFGTSEETQYF
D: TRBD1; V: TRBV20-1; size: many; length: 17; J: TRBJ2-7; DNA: TGCAGTGCTAGAGCCGGATTACCGGGACAGGGGGAATACGAGCAGTACTTC; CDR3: CSARAGLPGQGEYEQYF
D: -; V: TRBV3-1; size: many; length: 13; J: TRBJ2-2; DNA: TGTGCCAGCAGCCAAGCTCGCACCGGGGAGCTGTTTTTT; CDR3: CASSQARTGELFF
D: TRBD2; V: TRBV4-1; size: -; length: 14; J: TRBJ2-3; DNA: TGCGCCAGCAGCCAAGGCCGAGCGGGGAATACGCAGTATTTT; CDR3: CASSQGRAGNTQYF
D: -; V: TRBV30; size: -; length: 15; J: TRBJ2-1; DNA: TGTGCCTGGAGTGTACCTGCGGGAAACTACAATGAGCAGTTCTTC; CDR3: CAWSVPAGNYNEQFF
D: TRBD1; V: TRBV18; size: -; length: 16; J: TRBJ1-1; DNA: TGTGCCAGCTCACCGGGACAGGGTTTGGGGAACACTGAAGCTTTCTTT; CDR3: CASSPGQGLGNTEAFF
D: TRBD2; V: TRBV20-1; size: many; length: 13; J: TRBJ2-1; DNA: TGCAGTGCTGCCCTAGCGGAACAAGTTGAGCAGTTCTTC; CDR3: CSAALAEQVEQFF
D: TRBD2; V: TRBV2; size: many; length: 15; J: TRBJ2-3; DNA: TGTGCCAGCAGTGAAGGGGGAGCGGGAACAGATACGCAGTATTTT; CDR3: CASSEGGAGTDTQYF
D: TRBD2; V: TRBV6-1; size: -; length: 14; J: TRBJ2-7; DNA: TGTGCCGCAATGCCAGCGGGAGTTTCTTACGAGCAGTACTTC; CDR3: CAAMPAGVSYEQYF
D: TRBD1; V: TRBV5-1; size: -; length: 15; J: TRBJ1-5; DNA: TGCGCCAGCAGCTACGGGACAGCTAGCAATCAGCCCCAGCATTTT; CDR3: CASSYGTASNQPQHF
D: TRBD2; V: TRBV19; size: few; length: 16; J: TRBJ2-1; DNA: TGTGCCAGTAGTAGCGTCTGGACTAGCGGATTTAATGAGCAGTTCTTC; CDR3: CASSSVWTSGFNEQFF
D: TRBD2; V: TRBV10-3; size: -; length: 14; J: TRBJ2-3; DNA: TGTGCCATCCGGACTAGCGGGGGCACATATACGCAGTATTTT; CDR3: CAIRTSGGTYTQYF
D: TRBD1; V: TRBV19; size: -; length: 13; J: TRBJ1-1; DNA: TGTGCCAGTAGGGACAGGGTTTTTACTGAAGCTTTCTTT; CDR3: CASRDRVFTEAFF
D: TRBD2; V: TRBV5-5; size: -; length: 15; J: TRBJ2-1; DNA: TGTGCCAGCAGGGGGACTAGCGGGAGGGCCAATGAGCAGTTCTTC; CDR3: CASRGTSGRANEQFF
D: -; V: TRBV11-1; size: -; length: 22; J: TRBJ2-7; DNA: -; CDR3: CASSFYICSAREGGTGAYEQYF
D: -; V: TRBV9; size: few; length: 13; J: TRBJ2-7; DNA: TGTGCCAGCAGCGTAGGTGTGACTAGCGAGCAGTACTTC; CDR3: CASSVGVTSEQYF
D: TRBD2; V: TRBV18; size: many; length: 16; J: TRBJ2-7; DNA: TGTGCCAGCCTACCCGTTGTGACTAGCGGAACCTACGAGCAGTACTTC; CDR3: CASLPVVTSGTYEQYF
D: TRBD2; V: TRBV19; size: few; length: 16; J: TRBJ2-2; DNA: TGTGCCAGTAGTATAGGGGGCGGGGGGGTCACCGGGGAGCTGTTTTTT; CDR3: CASSIGGGGVTGELFF
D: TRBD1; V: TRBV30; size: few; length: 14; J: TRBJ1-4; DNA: TGTGCCTGGACACCCGGGACAGGGGACGAAAAACTGTTTTTT; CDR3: CAWTPGTGDEKLFF
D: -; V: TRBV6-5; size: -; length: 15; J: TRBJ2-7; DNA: TGTGCCAGCAGTTACATCGGCAGGGCCTTAGACGAGCAGTACTTC; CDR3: CASSYIGRALDEQYF